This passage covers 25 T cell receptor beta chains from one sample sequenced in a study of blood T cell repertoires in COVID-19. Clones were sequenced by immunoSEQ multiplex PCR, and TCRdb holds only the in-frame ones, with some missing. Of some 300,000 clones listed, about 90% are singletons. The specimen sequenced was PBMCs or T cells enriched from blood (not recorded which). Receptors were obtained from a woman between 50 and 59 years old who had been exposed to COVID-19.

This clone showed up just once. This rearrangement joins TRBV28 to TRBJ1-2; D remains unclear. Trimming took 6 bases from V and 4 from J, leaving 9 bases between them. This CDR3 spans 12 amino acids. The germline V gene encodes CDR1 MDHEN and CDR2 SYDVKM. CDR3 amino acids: CASSQNSYGYTF. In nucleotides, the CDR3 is TGTGCCAGCAGCCAAAACAGCTATGGCTACACCTTC.

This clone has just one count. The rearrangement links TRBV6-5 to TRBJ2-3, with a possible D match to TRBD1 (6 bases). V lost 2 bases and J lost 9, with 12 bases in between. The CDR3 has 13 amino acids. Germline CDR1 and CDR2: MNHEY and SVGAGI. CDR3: CASSYPLGGTQYF. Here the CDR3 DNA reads TGTGCCAGCAGTTACCCTCTAGGGGGAACGCAGTATTTT.

The CDR3 DNA sequence: TGTGCCAGCACCCGAGGGGACAAACCCTACGAGCAGTACTTC. The encoded protein is CASTRGDKPYEQYF. The J gene is TRBJ2-7, the V gene TRBV9; perhaps TRBD1 as D (6 bases). Trimming took 6 bases from V and 2 from J, leaving 15 bases between them. Germline CDR1 and CDR2: SGDLS and YYNGEE. CDR3 length: 14 residues. Variable domain in full (rest from reference TRBV9 and TRBJ2-7): DSGVTQTPKHLITATGQRVTLRCSPRSGDLSVYWYQQSLDQGLQFLIQYYNGEERAKGNILERFSAQQFPDLHSELNLSSLELGDSALYFCASTRGDKPYEQYFGPGTRLTVT.

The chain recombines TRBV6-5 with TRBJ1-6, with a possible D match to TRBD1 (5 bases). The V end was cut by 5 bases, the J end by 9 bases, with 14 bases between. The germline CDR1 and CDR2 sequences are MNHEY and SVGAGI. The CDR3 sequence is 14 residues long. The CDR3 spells CASSMQGDASPLHF. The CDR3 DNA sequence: TGTGCCAGCAGTATGCAGGGTGATGCTTCACCCCTCCACTTT.

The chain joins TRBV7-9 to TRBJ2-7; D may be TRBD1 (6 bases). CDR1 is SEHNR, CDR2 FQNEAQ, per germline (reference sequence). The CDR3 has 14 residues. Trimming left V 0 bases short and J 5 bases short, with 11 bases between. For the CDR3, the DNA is TGTGCCAGCAGCTTAGCACAGGGCATCGACGAGCAGTACTTC. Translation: CASSLAQGIDEQYF.

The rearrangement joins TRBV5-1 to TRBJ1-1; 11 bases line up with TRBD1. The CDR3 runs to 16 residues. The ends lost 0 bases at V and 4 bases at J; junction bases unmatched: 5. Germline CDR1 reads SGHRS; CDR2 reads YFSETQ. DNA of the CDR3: TGCGCCAGCAGCTTGGCGGGACAGGGGGTTTTCACTGAAGCTTTCTTT. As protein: CASSLAGQGVFTEAFF.

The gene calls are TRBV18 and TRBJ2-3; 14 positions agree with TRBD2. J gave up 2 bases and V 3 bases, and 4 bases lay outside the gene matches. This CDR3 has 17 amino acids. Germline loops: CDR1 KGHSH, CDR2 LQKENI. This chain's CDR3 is CASSPGLAGVLTDTQYF. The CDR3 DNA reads TGTGCCAGCTCACCGGGACTAGCGGGGGTCCTCACAGATACGCAGTATTTT. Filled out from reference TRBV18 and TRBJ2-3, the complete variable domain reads NAGVMQNPRHLVRRRGQEARLRCSPMKGHSHVYWYRQLPEEGLKFMVYLQKENIIDESGMPKERFSAEFPKEGPSILRIQQVVRGDSAAYFCASSPGLAGVLTDTQYFGPGTRLTVL.

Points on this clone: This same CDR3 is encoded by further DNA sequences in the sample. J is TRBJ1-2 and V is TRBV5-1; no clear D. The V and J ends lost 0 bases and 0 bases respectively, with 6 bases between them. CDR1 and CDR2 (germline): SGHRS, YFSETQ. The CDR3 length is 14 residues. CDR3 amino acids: CASSLVAANYGYTF. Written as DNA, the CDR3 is TGCGCCAGCAGCTTGGTGGCCGCTAACTATGGCTACACCTTC.

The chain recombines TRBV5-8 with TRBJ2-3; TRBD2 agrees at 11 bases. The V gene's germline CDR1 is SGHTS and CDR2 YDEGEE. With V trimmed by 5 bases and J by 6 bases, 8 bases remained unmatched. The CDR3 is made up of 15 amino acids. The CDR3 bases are TGTGCCAGCAGGCCGCTAGCGGGGGGAACCGATACGCAGTATTTT. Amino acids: CASRPLAGGTDTQYF.

CDR3 DNA: TGTGCCAGCTCACCGGGACAGGGGTCTTCACCCCTCCACTTT. Translation gives CASSPGQGSSPLHF. V usage is TRBV18 and J usage is TRBJ1-6; 10 positions match TRBD1. The CDR3 length is 14 residues. Looked up from germline, CDR1 is KGHSH and CDR2 is LQKENI. V shed 3 bases and J 9 bases; nucleotides not matched to a gene: 2.

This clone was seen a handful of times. CDR3 loop: CASSEWSGGNQPQHF. The DNA of the CDR3 is TGTGCCAGCAGTGAATGGAGCGGGGGCAATCAGCCCCAGCATTTT. The chain recombines TRBV6-1 with TRBJ1-5; unclear D gene. Deletions cut 2 bases from V and 2 bases from J, with 10 bases between. CDR3 length equals 15 residues. The germline CDR1 and CDR2 sequences are MNHNS and SASEGT.

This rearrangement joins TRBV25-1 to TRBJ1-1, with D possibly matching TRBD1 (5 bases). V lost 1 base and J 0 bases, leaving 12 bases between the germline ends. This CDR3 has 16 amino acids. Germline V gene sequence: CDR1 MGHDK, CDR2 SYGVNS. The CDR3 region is CASSELGGGMNTEAFF. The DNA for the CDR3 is TGTGCCAGCAGTGAATTGGGTGGGGGGATGAACACTGAAGCTTTCTTT.

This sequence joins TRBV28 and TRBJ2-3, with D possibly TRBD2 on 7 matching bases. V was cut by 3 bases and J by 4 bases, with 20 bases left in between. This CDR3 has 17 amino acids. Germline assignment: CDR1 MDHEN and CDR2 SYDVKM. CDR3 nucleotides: TGTGCCAGCAGTTTCACGAGGGGGGGCCTTGAGGCAGATACGCAGTATTTT. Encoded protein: CASSFTRGGLEADTQYF.

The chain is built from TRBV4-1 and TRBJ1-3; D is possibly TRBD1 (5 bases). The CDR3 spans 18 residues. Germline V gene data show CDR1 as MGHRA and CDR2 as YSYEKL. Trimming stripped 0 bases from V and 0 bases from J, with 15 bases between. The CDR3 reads CASSQEGIQETSGNTIYF. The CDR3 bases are TGCGCCAGCAGCCAAGAAGGAATACAGGAAACCTCTGGAAACACCATATATTTT.

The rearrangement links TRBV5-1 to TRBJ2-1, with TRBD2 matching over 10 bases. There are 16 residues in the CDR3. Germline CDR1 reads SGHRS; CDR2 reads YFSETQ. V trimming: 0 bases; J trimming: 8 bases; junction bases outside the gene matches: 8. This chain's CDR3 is CASSLGPGLARDEQFF. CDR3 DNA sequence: TGCGCCAGCAGCTTGGGACCGGGACTAGCGAGGGATGAGCAGTTCTTC.

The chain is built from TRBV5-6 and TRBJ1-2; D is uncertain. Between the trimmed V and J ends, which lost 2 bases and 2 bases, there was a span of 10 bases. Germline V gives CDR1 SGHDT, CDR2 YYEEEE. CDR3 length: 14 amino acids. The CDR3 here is CASSFKTENYGYTF. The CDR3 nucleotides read TGTGCCAGCAGCTTCAAAACAGAGAACTATGGCTACACCTTC.

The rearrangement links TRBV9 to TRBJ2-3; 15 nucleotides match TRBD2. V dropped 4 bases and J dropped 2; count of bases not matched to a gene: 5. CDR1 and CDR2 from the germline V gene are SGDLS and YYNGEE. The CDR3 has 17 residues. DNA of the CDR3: TGTGCCAGCAGCAGGGGACTAGCGGGGGGTCTCACAGATACGCAGTATTTT. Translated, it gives CASSRGLAGGLTDTQYF. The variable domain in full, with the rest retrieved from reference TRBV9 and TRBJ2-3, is DSGVTQTPKHLITATGQRVTLRCSPRSGDLSVYWYQQSLDQGLQFLIQYYNGEERAKGNILERFSAQQFPDLHSELNLSSLELGDSALYFCASSRGLAGGLTDTQYFGPGTRLTVL.

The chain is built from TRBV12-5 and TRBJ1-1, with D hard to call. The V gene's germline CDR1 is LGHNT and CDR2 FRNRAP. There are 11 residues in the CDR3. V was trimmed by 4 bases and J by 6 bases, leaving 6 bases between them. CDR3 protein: CASGSRPEAFF. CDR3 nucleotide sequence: TGTGCTAGTGGTTCTAGACCTGAAGCTTTCTTT.

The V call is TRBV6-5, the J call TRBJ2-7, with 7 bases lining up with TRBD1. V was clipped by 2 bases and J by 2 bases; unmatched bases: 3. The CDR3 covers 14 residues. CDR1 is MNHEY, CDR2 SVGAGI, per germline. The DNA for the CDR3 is TGTGCCAGCAGTTACGGAGACAGGGCCTACGAGCAGTACTTC. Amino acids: CASSYGDRAYEQYF.

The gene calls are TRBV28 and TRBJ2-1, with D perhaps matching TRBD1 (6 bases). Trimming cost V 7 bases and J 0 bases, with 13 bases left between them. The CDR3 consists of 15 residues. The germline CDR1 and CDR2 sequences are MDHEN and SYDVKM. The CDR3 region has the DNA TGTGCCAGCATCAGGCAGGGGAGCTCCTACAATGAGCAGTTCTTC. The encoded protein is CASIRQGSSYNEQFF.

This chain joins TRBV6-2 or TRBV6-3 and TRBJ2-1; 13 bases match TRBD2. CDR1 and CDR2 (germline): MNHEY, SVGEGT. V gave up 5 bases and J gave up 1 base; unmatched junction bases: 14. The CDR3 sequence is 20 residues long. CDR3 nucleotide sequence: TGTGCCAGCAGTAAATCGCCAAGGACTAGCGGGGGTAATTCCTACAATGAGCAGTTCTTC. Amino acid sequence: CASSKSPRTSGGNSYNEQFF.

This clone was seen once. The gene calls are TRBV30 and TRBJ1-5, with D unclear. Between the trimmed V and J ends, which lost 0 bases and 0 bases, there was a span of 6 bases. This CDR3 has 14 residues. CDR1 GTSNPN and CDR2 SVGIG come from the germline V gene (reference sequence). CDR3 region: CAWSVSYSNQPQHF. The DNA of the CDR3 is TGTGCCTGGAGTGTATCGTATAGCAATCAGCCCCAGCATTTT.

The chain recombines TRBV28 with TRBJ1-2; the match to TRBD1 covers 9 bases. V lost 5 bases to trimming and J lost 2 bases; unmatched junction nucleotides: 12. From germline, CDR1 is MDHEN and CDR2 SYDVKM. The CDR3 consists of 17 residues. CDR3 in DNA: TGTGCCAGCAGTACCCTCAGAAGGACAGGGGCGAACTATGGCTACACCTTC. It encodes CASSTLRRTGANYGYTF.

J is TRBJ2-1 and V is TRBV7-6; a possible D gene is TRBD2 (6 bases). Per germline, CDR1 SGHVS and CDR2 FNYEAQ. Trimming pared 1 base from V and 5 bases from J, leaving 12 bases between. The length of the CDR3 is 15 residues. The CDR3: CASSLGGVGNNEQFF. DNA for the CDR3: TGTGCCAGCAGCTTAGGCGGGGTCGGGAACAATGAGCAGTTCTTC.

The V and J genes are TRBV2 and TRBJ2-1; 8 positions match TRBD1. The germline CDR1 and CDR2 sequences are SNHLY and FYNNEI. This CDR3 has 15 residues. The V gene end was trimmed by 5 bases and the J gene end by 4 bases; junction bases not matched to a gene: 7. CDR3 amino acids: CASSRDRGGYNEQFF. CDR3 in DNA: TGTGCCAGCAGTCGTGACAGGGGAGGTTACAATGAGCAGTTCTTC.